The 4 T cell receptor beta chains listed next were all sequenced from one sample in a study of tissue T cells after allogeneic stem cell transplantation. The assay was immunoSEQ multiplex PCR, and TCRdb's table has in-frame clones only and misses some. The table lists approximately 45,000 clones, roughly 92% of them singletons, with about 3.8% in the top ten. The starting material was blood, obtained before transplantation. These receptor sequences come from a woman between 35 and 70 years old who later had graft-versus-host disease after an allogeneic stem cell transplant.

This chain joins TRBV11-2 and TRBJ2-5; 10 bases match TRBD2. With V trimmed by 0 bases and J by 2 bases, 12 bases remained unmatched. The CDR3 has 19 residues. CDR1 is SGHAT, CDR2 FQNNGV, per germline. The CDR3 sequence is CASSLDERLAGVGQETQYF. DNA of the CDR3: TGTGCCAGCAGCTTAGATGAACGGCTAGCGGGAGTCGGGCAAGAGACCCAGTACTTC.

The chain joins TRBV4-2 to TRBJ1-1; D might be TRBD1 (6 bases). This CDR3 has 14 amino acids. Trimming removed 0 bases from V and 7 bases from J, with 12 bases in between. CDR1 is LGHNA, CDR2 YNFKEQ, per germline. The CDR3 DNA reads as TGTGCCAGCAGCCAAGATCTGCAGGACAGTGAAGCTTTCTTT. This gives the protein CASSQDLQDSEAFF.

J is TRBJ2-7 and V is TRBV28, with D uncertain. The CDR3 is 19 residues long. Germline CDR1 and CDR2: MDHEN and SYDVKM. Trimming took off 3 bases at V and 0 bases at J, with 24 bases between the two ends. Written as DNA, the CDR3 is TGTGCCAGCAGTTTTTCGTTCTTAGCTCGAACGGCTAGCTCCTACGAGCAGTACTTC. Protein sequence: CASSFSFLARTASSYEQYF.

The CDR3 reads CASPEKRAIDYEQYF. The CDR3 nucleotides read TGTGCCAGTCCTGAAAAGCGGGCGATAGACTACGAGCAGTACTTC. V and J are TRBV19 and TRBJ2-7; weak D call: TRBD2 (6 bases). V was cut by 8 bases and J by 3 bases, with 20 bases left in between. The CDR3 is 15 amino acids. The germline CDR1 and CDR2 sequences are LNHDA and SQIVND (reference sequence).